The 21 T cell receptor beta chains presented below share a single source sample, sequenced in a study of T cells in Graves' hyperthyroidism and ophthalmopathy. Template material for amplifying TCR beta CDR3 regions consisted of RNA transcripts. When the TCR CDR3 underwent first-round RT-PCR, the HTBI primer set was used. TCRdb reanalysed the multiplex PCR reads using MiXCR and keeps one entry per CDR3 protein. The table shows about 700,000 distinct CDR3 sequences, with about 15% occurring only once. Sequencing input: blood. These receptors came from a woman between 18 and 30 years old with Graves' hyperthyroidism.

This clonotype was observed many times. This chain connects TRBV5-8 to TRBJ2-3; D remains ambiguous. The CDR3 contains 12 residues. The ends were cut back, 3 bases at V and 3 bases at J, with 5 bases in the middle. Germline V lookup: CDR1 SGHTS, CDR2 YDEGEE. This chain's CDR3 is CASSWRTDTQYF. In nucleotides, the CDR3 is TGTGCCAGCAGCTGGCGGACAGATACGCAGTATTTT.

This clonotype appeared many times. This chain connects TRBV2 to TRBJ1-5; D is possibly TRBD1 (5 bases). Germline V gives CDR1 SNHLY, CDR2 FYNNEI. The V end was cut by 10 bases, the J end by 0 bases, with 10 bases between. The CDR3 is 13 residues long. The CDR3: CATVGDSNQPQHF. As DNA, the CDR3 is TGTGCCACCGTGGGGGATAGCAATCAGCCCCAGCATTTT.

This clonotype was observed a few times. The chain carries TRBV5-1 and TRBJ2-7; D might be TRBD2 (6 bases). Trimming left V 6 bases short and J 1 base short, with 11 bases between. The germline V gene encodes CDR1 SGHRS and CDR2 YFSETQ. The CDR3 has 13 amino acids. In DNA form, the CDR3 reads TGCGCCAGCATTGGGACTGATTCCTACGAGCAGTACTTC. Its translation is CASIGTDSYEQYF. The full variable domain, its missing parts supplied by reference TRBV5-1 and TRBJ2-7, is KAGVTQTPRYLIKTRGQQVTLSCSPISGHRSVSWYQQTPGQGLQFLFEYFSETQRNKGNFPGRFSGRQFSNSRSEMNVSTLELGDSALYLCASIGTDSYEQYFGPGTRLTVT.

The chain is built from TRBV4-1 and TRBJ1-1; D call uncertain. V lost 0 bases and J lost 3, with 11 bases in between. This CDR3 has 15 residues. The V gene's germline CDR1 is MGHRA and CDR2 YSYEKL. Written as DNA, the CDR3 is TGCGCCAGCAGCCAAGATCCCGGCTTGGACACTGAAGCTTTCTTT. Translating it yields CASSQDPGLDTEAFF.

This clonotype was seen at least ten times. V and J are TRBV18 and TRBJ1-1; D unresolved. V was trimmed by 6 bases and J by 4 bases, leaving 15 bases between them. Germline V gene data show CDR1 as KGHSH and CDR2 as LQKENI. The CDR3 runs to 14 residues. The CDR3 region is CASSPYDLGTEAFF. The CDR3 DNA reads as TGTGCCAGCTCCCCCTACGATCTGGGCACTGAAGCTTTCTTT.

This clonotype was observed many times. The DNA of the CDR3 is TGTGCCAGCAGCCGGAATAGCAATCAGCCCCAGCATTTT. Translation: CASSRNSNQPQHF. The rearrangement uses TRBV3-1 and TRBJ1-5, with D unclear. V lost 4 bases, J lost 0 bases, and 4 bases lay in between. The CDR3 sequence is 13 residues long. Germline V gene lookup returns CDR1 LGHDT and CDR2 YNNKEL (reference sequence).

V is TRBV3-1 and J is TRBJ2-7; TRBD1 matches 11 bases. V lost 1 base and J lost 7; bases outside the gene matches: 6. CDR3 length: 15 amino acids. Germline values: CDR1 LGHDT, CDR2 YNNKEL (reference sequence). In DNA, the CDR3 is TGTGCCAGCAGCCAAGGGACAGGGGGCCGTGGGGAGCAGTACTTC. This translates into CASSQGTGGRGEQYF.

The chain uses TRBV24-1 and TRBJ2-2; tentatively, D is TRBD2 (6 bases). Germline V gene sequence: CDR1 KGHDR, CDR2 SFDVKD. Trimming took 3 bases from V and 0 from J, leaving 13 bases between them. The CDR3 contains 17 residues. The CDR3: CATSDPAGGANTGELFF. The CDR3 DNA follows: TGTGCCACCAGTGATCCGGCAGGCGGGGCGAACACCGGGGAGCTGTTTTTT.

There are many counts of this clonotype. V and J are TRBV7-9 and TRBJ2-5; D gene unclear. This CDR3 is 13 amino acids long. Germline CDR1 is SEHNR and CDR2 is FQNEAQ (reference sequence). With 6 bases removed from V and 2 bases from J, the gap between germline ends came to 10 bases. CDR3: CASRTRDQETQYF. The CDR3 DNA sequence: TGTGCCAGCAGAACTCGAGATCAAGAGACCCAGTACTTC.

This clonotype has more than one count but fewer than ten. The CDR3 is CASSLDVVLNTIYF. Here the CDR3 DNA reads TGTGCCAGCAGCTTAGACGTGGTTTTAAACACCATATATTTT. The chain carries TRBV7-9 and TRBJ1-3, with D hard to call. Per the germline V gene, CDR1 is SEHNR and CDR2 is FQNEAQ (reference sequence). This CDR3 has 14 amino acids. With 1 base removed from V and 6 bases from J, the gap between germline ends came to 10 bases.

CDR3 in DNA: TGTGCCTGGAGTCCGACATTGGGTGATGAAAAACTGTTTTTT. Its protein product is CAWSPTLGDEKLFF. J is TRBJ1-4 and V is TRBV30; D is unresolved. CDR1 is GTSNPN, CDR2 SVGIG, per germline (reference sequence). The CDR3 has 14 residues. V lost 2 bases and J lost 6, with 13 bases in between.

In this sample, this clonotype turned up many times. CDR3 protein: CASSEIQGDYGYTF. CDR3 coding DNA: TGTGCCAGCAGCGAAATACAGGGAGACTATGGCTACACCTTC. This chain connects TRBV27 to TRBJ1-2; the D gene is possibly TRBD1 (6 bases). CDR1 is MNHEY and CDR2 is SMNVEV in the germline V gene (reference sequence). Trimming left V 6 bases short and J 3 bases short, with 14 bases between. This CDR3 region has 14 residues.

This chain uses TRBV20-1 with TRBJ1-5, with a weak D call TRBD1 (5 bases). The CDR3 covers 16 residues. Deletions cut 6 bases from V and 0 bases from J, with 18 bases between. Germline CDR1 DFQATT, CDR2 SNEGSKA (reference sequence). The DNA for the CDR3 is TGCAGTGCACTTCCGGGACGAGCGAATAGCAATCAGCCCCAGCATTTT. This gives the protein CSALPGRANSNQPQHF.

The sample holds a few counts of this clonotype. This sequence joins TRBV30 and TRBJ2-7; D tentatively reads TRBD1 or TRBD2 (5 bases each). Germline-derived CDR1 and CDR2 are GTSNPN and SVGIG (reference sequence). The germline V and J ends were trimmed by 3 bases and 0 bases, with 12 bases remaining between them. The CDR3 sequence is 14 residues long. CDR3 DNA sequence: TGTGCCTGGAGCTGGGCAGGGAGCTCCTACGAGCAGTACTTC. It is translated as CAWSWAGSSYEQYF.

V is TRBV29-1 and J is TRBJ2-1; D gene uncertain. CDR1 and CDR2 from the germline V gene are SQVTM and ANQGSEA. The length of the CDR3 is 12 residues. V lost 3 bases, J lost 7 bases, and 10 bases lay in between. CDR3 amino acids: CSVDAQANEQFF. CDR3 sequence (DNA): TGCAGCGTTGATGCTCAGGCGAATGAGCAGTTCTTC.

This clonotype has ten or more counts. The chain joins TRBV7-9 to TRBJ1-2; 11 bases are a match to TRBD1. CDR1 and CDR2 from the germline V gene are SEHNR and FQNEAQ (reference sequence). With 1 base clipped from V and 6 bases from J, the junction kept 7 bases outside the gene matches. The CDR3 is 16 residues long. The chain's CDR3 is CASSLVGQGAHDGYTF. In nucleotides, the CDR3 is TGTGCCAGCAGCTTAGTTGGACAGGGGGCACACGATGGCTACACCTTC.

The chain combines TRBV30 with TRBJ1-1; TRBD1 is a possible D gene (6 bases). The V end was cut by 2 bases, the J end by 6 bases, with 10 bases between. The CDR3 totals 12 residues. In germline, CDR1 is GTSNPN, CDR2 SVGIG (reference sequence). The CDR3 region has the DNA TGTGCCTGGAGTTACAGGGAACCTGAAGCTTTCTTT. This codes for CAWSYREPEAFF.

The sample holds many counts of this clonotype. The gene calls are TRBV11-2 and TRBJ2-7; D call uncertain. Trimming left V 0 bases short and J 2 bases short, with 11 bases between. The V gene's germline CDR1 is SGHAT and CDR2 FQNNGV. The CDR3 runs 15 residues. CDR3 sequence: CASSLDLAATYEQYF. DNA of the CDR3: TGTGCCAGCAGCTTAGACTTGGCCGCTACCTACGAGCAGTACTTC. Filled out from reference TRBV11-2 and TRBJ2-7, the complete variable domain reads EAGVAQSPRYKIIEKRQSVAFWCNPISGHATLYWYQQILGQGPKLLIQFQNNGVVDDSQLPKDRFSAERLKGVDSTLKIQPAKLEDSAVYLCASSLDLAATYEQYFGPGTRLTVT.

There are a few counts of this clonotype. This sequence joins TRBV29-1 and TRBJ2-1; D possibly corresponds to TRBD2 (6 bases). V lost 3 bases and J lost 0, with 12 bases in between. This CDR3 spans 15 amino acids. CDR1 is SQVTM and CDR2 is ANQGSEA in the germline V gene. Written as DNA, the CDR3 is TGCAGCGTTGAGGAGGGGAAGAGCTCCTACAATGAGCAGTTCTTC. This codes for CSVEEGKSSYNEQFF.

The rearrangement links TRBV9 to TRBJ1-2; no clear D. The CDR3 sequence is 11 residues long. Germline values: CDR1 SGDLS, CDR2 YYNGEE. V shed 3 bases and J shed 7 bases, with 7 bases lying between them. The CDR3 sequence is CASSGTGGYTF. The DNA for the CDR3 is TGTGCCAGCAGCGGGACCGGTGGCTACACCTTC.

This clonotype was detected a few times. The chain recombines TRBV29-1 with TRBJ2-5; weak D call: TRBD2 (6 bases). Germline CDR1 SQVTM, CDR2 ANQGSEA. The CDR3 has 12 residues. V lost 4 bases to trimming and J lost 5 bases, with 11 bases between them. In DNA, the CDR3 is TGCAGCGTTGTAGGAGGGGACGAGACCCAGTACTTC. It codes for CSVVGGDETQYF. Together with reference TRBV29-1 and TRBJ2-5, the CDR3 gives the full variable domain: SAVISQKPSRDICQRGTSLTIQCQVDSQVTMMFWYRQQPGQSLTLIATANQGSEATYESGFVIDKFPISRPNLTFSTLTVSNMSPEDSSIYLCSVVGGDETQYFGPGTRLLVL.